These 10 T cell receptor beta chains originate from one sample sequenced in a study of T-cell memory formation after mild COVID-19. TCRdb re-called the 5' RACE reads with MiXCR, one entry per CDR3 protein. The sample lists roughly 250,000 distinct CDR3 sequences; roughly 17% were seen once. The sample was PBMCs or a T cell subset sorted from them (not recorded which). These receptors came from a young man who had mild COVID-19 (a few samples of this study predate the infection). Cell type and time point are not known.

This clonotype was observed at least ten times. This chain links TRBV7-2 with TRBJ2-5; a possible D gene is TRBD2 (5 bases). The germline V gene has CDR1 SGHTA and CDR2 FQGNSA. V gave up 5 bases and J gave up 6 bases, with 16 bases separating them. The CDR3 contains 14 residues. The CDR3 sequence: CASSGPPSWQTQYF. The CDR3 coding sequence is TGTGCCAGCAGCGGACCGCCTAGCTGGCAGACCCAGTACTTC.

The rearrangement links TRBV9 to TRBJ2-3; D unclear. Germline-derived CDR1 and CDR2 are SGDLS and YYNGEE. CDR3 length: 15 residues. V lost 3 bases, J lost 6 bases, and 17 bases lay in between. CDR3 loop: CASSAMPSPIDTQYF. In nucleotides, the CDR3 is TGTGCCAGCAGCGCCATGCCGAGCCCGATCGATACGCAGTATTTT.

The V gene is TRBV12-3 or TRBV12-4, the J gene TRBJ2-3, with 11 bases fitting TRBD2. The CDR3 length is 16 residues. J gave up 0 bases and V 6 bases, and 5 bases lay outside the gene matches. CDR3 residues: CASRYRTSGSTDTQYF. CDR3 sequence (DNA): TGTGCCAGCAGATACCGGACTAGCGGGAGCACAGATACGCAGTATTTT.

The rearrangement joins TRBV2 to TRBJ2-6; no firm D call. This CDR3 is built from 16 residues. V dropped 5 bases and J dropped 0 bases, with 11 bases sitting between them. From germline, CDR1 is SNHLY and CDR2 FYNNEI. The chain's CDR3 is CASSSLGFSGANVLTF. The CDR3 DNA follows: TGTGCCAGCAGTTCGTTGGGGTTCTCTGGGGCCAACGTCCTGACTTTC.

This clonotype showed up many times. The V call is TRBV7-2, the J call TRBJ1-2; D might be TRBD1 (6 bases). Trimming stripped 1 base from V and 7 bases from J, with 10 bases between. The V gene's germline CDR1 is SGHTA and CDR2 FQGNSA. This CDR3 is 13 amino acids long. The CDR3 protein is CASSLVQGTGYTF. As DNA, the CDR3 is TGTGCCAGCAGCTTAGTACAGGGTACTGGCTACACCTTC.

This clonotype was found a few times. V is TRBV6-5 and J is TRBJ1-6, with 9 bases fitting TRBD1. Germline values: CDR1 MNHEY, CDR2 SVGAGI. J lost 6 bases, V lost 6 bases, and 6 bases had no gene match. This CDR3 has 15 residues. In nucleotides, the CDR3 is TGTGCCAGCAGCCCGGGACAGGGTTCTAATTCACCCCTCCACTTT. It yields the protein CASSPGQGSNSPLHF.

This clonotype was detected a few times. The chain joins TRBV3-1 to TRBJ2-4; a weak D match, TRBD2 (5 bases). Germline assignment: CDR1 LGHDT and CDR2 YNNKEL (reference sequence). CDR3 length: 14 residues. Trimming cost V 0 bases and J 7 bases, with 10 bases left between them. DNA of the CDR3: TGTGCCAGCAGCCAAGAGGGAGTGGGGAACATTCAGTACTTC. It translates to CASSQEGVGNIQYF.

This clonotype was seen repeatedly, ten times or more. The chain couples TRBV24-1 to TRBJ2-1, with 7 bases lining up with TRBD2. With V trimmed by 6 bases and J by 5 bases, 9 bases remained unmatched. The CDR3 is 15 residues long. Germline-derived CDR1 and CDR2 are KGHDR and SFDVKD. The CDR3 sequence is CATSNPSGDNNEQFF. CDR3 sequence (DNA): TGTGCCACCAGTAATCCCAGCGGGGATAACAATGAGCAGTTCTTC.

This clonotype was seen a few times. The chain carries TRBV12-3 or TRBV12-4 and TRBJ1-2; D may be TRBD1 (5 bases). The CDR3 extends over 13 amino acids. V lost 6 bases and J lost 8, with 16 bases in between. The CDR3, as DNA: TGTGCCAGCAGCCCCACGACAGTAAAAGGCTACACCTTC. Its protein is CASSPTTVKGYTF.

This rearrangement joins TRBV9 to TRBJ2-7; tentatively, D is TRBD2 (7 bases). The germline V and J ends were trimmed by 0 bases and 3 bases, with 13 bases remaining between them. The length of the CDR3 is 15 residues. Germline CDR1 is SGDLS and CDR2 is YYNGEE. The CDR3 spells CASSVAGGPFYEQYF. DNA of the CDR3: TGTGCCAGCAGCGTAGCGGGGGGCCCCTTCTACGAGCAGTACTTC.